This T cell receptor (beta chain) was sequenced in a study of cytomegalovirus exposure and HLA in healthy donors. Germline CDR1 reads SGHVS; CDR2 reads FQNEAQ. The CDR3 has 14 amino acids. Trimming left V 3 bases short and J 2 bases short, with 10 bases between. A multiplex PCR was run with 60 Vbeta primers and 13 Jbeta primers. Clones were read by immunoSEQ multiplex PCR, and TCRdb kept only the in-frame ones, dropping some. The sample has around 150,000 clones; 60% to 85% are singletons. Notes on the study in general: A later analysis reported that several of the most significant clusters appeared to be linked to common viral pathogens, among them Epstein-Barr virus. There were a few CMV-associated chains whose specificity for CMV antigens was confirmed in vitro.

A note on this clone: Its antigen remains unknown.

The chain joins TRBV7-8 to TRBJ1-1, with D possibly TRBD1 on 5 matching bases. This TCR came from a man in his thirties or forties in good health and CMV-seropositive. Sequencing input: PBMCs. CDR3 nucleotide sequence: TGTGCCAGCAGCTTGTCGACAGTTAACACTGAAGCTTTCTTT. Protein: CASSLSTVNTEAFF.